One sample yielded the 13 T cell receptor beta chains listed below, sequenced in a study of blood T cell repertoires in COVID-19. Clones were sequenced by immunoSEQ multiplex PCR, and TCRdb holds only the in-frame ones, with some missing. Of around 290,000 clones detected, 75% to 95% appear once; the ten largest clones hold 0.95% to 1.3%. Input material: PBMCs or T cells enriched from blood (not recorded which). These receptors came from a woman in her thirties who had recovered from COVID-19.

This chain connects TRBV7-6 to TRBJ2-2, with TRBD2 matching 12 bases. The CDR3 consists of 16 residues. The V gene end was trimmed by 2 bases and the J gene end by 5 bases; junction bases not matched to a gene: 3. Per the germline V gene, CDR1 is SGHVS and CDR2 is FNYEAQ. The DNA for the CDR3 is TGTGCCAGCAGCTTACTAGCGGGAGGGCCTACCGGGGAGCTGTTTTTT. Protein: CASSLLAGGPTGELFF.

The chain recombines TRBV28 with TRBJ1-2; TRBD1 matches at 8 bases. The CDR3 is 15 amino acids. Losses at the gene ends were 2 bases for V and 8 bases for J; bases not matched to a gene: 10. CDR1 MDHEN and CDR2 SYDVKM come from the germline V gene. The CDR3 is CASSLIGQGRSGYTF. CDR3 coding DNA: TGTGCCAGCAGTTTAATCGGACAGGGTAGATCCGGCTACACCTTC.

The V and J genes are TRBV28 and TRBJ1-1; the D gene is possibly TRBD1 (5 bases). Per the germline V gene, CDR1 is MDHEN and CDR2 is SYDVKM. The V end lost 6 bases, the J end lost 4 bases, and 12 bases lay between the germline ends. This CDR3 is 13 amino acids long. The chain's CDR3 is CASSPSRGTEAFF. CDR3 nucleotides: TGTGCCAGCAGCCCCAGTAGGGGCACTGAAGCTTTCTTT.

This rearrangement joins TRBV7-3 to TRBJ2-5, with unresolved D. CDR1 is SGHTA, CDR2 FQGTGA, per germline. Trimming stripped 2 bases from V and 5 bases from J, with 9 bases between. The CDR3 covers 13 residues. CDR3 DNA sequence: TGTGCCAGCAGCTTATCCCCCGCGGAGACCCAGTACTTC. Its translation is CASSLSPAETQYF.

In DNA form, the CDR3 reads TGTGCCAGCAGCTTAGCCACGGGACAGACGTATGGCTACACCTTC. Translated: CASSLATGQTYGYTF. The chain joins TRBV7-2 to TRBJ1-2, with 7 positions matching TRBD1. The germline V gene has CDR1 SGHTA and CDR2 FQGNSA. The V and J ends lost 0 bases and 5 bases, in that order; junction bases with no gene match: 6. The CDR3 sequence is 15 residues long.

The V call is TRBV19, the J call TRBJ2-1, with D tentatively TRBD1 (6 bases). Germline CDR1 is LNHDA and CDR2 is SQIVND (reference sequence). V lost 7 bases and J lost 7, with 11 bases in between. CDR3 size: 12 residues. CDR3 sequence (DNA): TGTGCCAGTACTGTAACAGGGAATGAGCAGTTCTTC. Translating gives CASTVTGNEQFF. The variable domain in full, completed from reference TRBV19 and TRBJ2-1, reads DGGITQSPKYLFRKEGQNVTLSCEQNLNHDAMYWYRQDPGQGLRLIYYSQIVNDFQKGDIAEGYSVSREKKESFPLTVTSAQKNPTAFYLCASTVTGNEQFFGPGTRLTVL.

This chain uses TRBV12-3 or TRBV12-4 with TRBJ1-4; D unresolved. V lost 3 bases and J 7 bases, leaving 3 bases between the germline ends. The CDR3 is 11 residues long. The DNA of the CDR3 is TGTGCCAGCAGTTTGAGTGAAAAACTGTTTTTT. Translating gives CASSLSEKLFF.

The chain recombines TRBV10-1 with TRBJ2-2, with D unresolved. The CDR3 covers 16 residues. V was pared by 4 bases and J by 0 bases, with 12 bases between. Germline V gives CDR1 WNHNN, CDR2 SYGVQD (reference sequence). The CDR3 loop reads CASSGSQATNTGELFF. The CDR3 DNA reads TGCGCCAGCAGTGGCTCTCAGGCGACGAACACCGGGGAGCTGTTTTTT.

The chain carries TRBV10-1 and TRBJ2-1; tentative D call: TRBD2 (5 bases). V lost 0 bases, J lost 10 bases, and 10 bases lay in between. CDR3 length equals 13 residues. CDR1 and CDR2 (germline): WNHNN, SYGVQD (reference sequence). The CDR3 DNA follows: TGCGCCAGCAGTGAGTCAAGAGGGCACGAGCAGTTCTTC. Residues: CASSESRGHEQFF.

V usage is TRBV28 and J usage is TRBJ1-5, with 7 bases lining up with TRBD1. The CDR3 has 17 residues. Germline V gene sequence: CDR1 MDHEN, CDR2 SYDVKM. Unmatched junction bases numbered 15, after V lost 6 bases and J lost 4 bases. The DNA of the CDR3 is TGTGCCAGCAGACCCTTCCTGGGACAGCTAGGGAATCAGCCCCAGCATTTT. This translates into CASRPFLGQLGNQPQHF. Full variable domain (missing parts from reference TRBV28 and TRBJ1-5): DVKVTQSSRYLVKRTGEKVFLECVQDMDHENMFWYRQDPGLGLRLIYFSYDVKMKEKGDIPEGYSVSREKKERFSLILESASTNQTSMYLCASRPFLGQLGNQPQHFGDGTRLSIL.

V gene TRBV4-2 combines with J gene TRBJ1-5; the match to TRBD1 covers 9 bases. Germline values: CDR1 LGHNA, CDR2 YNFKEQ. The J segment lost 2 bases and the V segment lost 1 base, leaving 0 bases of the junction unmatched. The CDR3 has 15 amino acids. The CDR3 bases are TGTGCCAGCAGCCAAGGGACAGGGGGCAATCAGCCCCAGCATTTT. Its translation is CASSQGTGGNQPQHF.

This clone was observed once. The V and J genes are TRBV7-3 and TRBJ2-3; D is possibly TRBD1 (6 bases). The CDR3 is made up of 12 amino acids. Germline V gives CDR1 SGHTA, CDR2 FQGTGA. Trimming took off 5 bases at V and 4 bases at J, with 7 bases between the two ends. In DNA, the CDR3 is TGTGCCAGCAGCCCAGGGGCAGATACGCAGTATTTT. This codes for CASSPGADTQYF.

V is TRBV27 and J is TRBJ1-5; weak D call: TRBD1 (6 bases). The CDR3 totals 13 residues. The germline CDR1 and CDR2 sequences are MNHEY and SMNVEV (reference sequence). V dropped 5 bases and J dropped 6 bases, with 11 bases sitting between them. The CDR3 DNA follows: TGTGCCAGCAGTCACAGGGAGAGTCAGCCCCAGCATTTT. This gives the protein CASSHRESQPQHF.